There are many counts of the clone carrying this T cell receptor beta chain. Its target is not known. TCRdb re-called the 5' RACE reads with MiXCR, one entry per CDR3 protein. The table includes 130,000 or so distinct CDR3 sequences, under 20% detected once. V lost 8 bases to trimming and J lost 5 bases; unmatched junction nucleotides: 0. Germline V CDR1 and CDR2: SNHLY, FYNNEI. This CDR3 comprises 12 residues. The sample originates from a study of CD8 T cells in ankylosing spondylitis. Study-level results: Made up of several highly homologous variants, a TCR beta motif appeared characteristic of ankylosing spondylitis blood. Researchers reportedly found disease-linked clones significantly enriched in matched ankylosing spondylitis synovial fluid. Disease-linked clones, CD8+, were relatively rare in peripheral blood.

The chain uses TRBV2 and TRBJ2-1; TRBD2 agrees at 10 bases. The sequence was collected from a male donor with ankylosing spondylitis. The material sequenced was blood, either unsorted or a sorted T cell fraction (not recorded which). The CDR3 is CASGLADNEQFF. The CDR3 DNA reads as TGTGCCAGCGGACTAGCGGACAATGAGCAGTTCTTC.